These 24 T cell receptor beta chains share one sample of origin, sequenced in a study of T cell responses to AZD1222 COVID-19 vaccine. Libraries were prepared by immunoSEQ multiplex PCR; TCRdb keeps only in-frame clonotypes and omits some of them. The table includes 90,000 to 140,000 clones, 88% detected once. This sample comprised peripheral blood, obtained on day 0 of AZD1222 vaccination. All receptors come from an adult in good health.

The rearrangement links TRBV7-8 to TRBJ2-3; D might be TRBD2 (5 bases). The CDR3 is 18 amino acids. Trimming stripped 0 bases from V and 5 bases from J, with 21 bases between. CDR1 is SGHVS and CDR2 is FQNEAQ in the germline V gene. CDR3 coding DNA: TGTGCCAGCAGCTTAGCGCGTTTCTCAGGTGGAGGTGAAGATACGCAGTATTTT. Protein: CASSLARFSGGGEDTQYF. The full variable domain, completed using reference TRBV7-8 and TRBJ2-3, is GAGVSQSPRYKVAKRGQDVALRCDPISGHVSLFWYQQALGQGPEFLTYFQNEAQLDKSGLPSDRFFAERPEGSVSTLKIQRTQQEDSAVYLCASSLARFSGGGEDTQYFGPGTRLTVL.

The chain employs TRBV5-1 and TRBJ1-6; D gene ambiguous. Trimming cost V 1 base and J 2 bases, with 22 bases left between them. Germline V gives CDR1 SGHRS, CDR2 YFSETQ. The CDR3 totals 20 residues. CDR3 sequence: CASSLLLNLGKTPYNSPLHF. The CDR3 bases are TGCGCCAGCAGCTTGCTTTTGAATCTGGGGAAGACGCCCTATAATTCACCCCTCCACTTT.

The chain uses TRBV5-1 and TRBJ1-2; 7 bases match TRBD1. The ends lost 4 bases at V and 4 bases at J; junction bases unmatched: 10. Germline-derived CDR1 and CDR2 are SGHRS and YFSETQ. The CDR3 runs to 15 residues. DNA of the CDR3: TGCGCCAGCAGCGGAGCCGGGACAGCAGCCTATGGCTACACCTTC. Protein: CASSGAGTAAYGYTF. Using reference TRBV5-1 and TRBJ1-2 for the parts outside the CDR3, the full variable domain is KAGVTQTPRYLIKTRGQQVTLSCSPISGHRSVSWYQQTPGQGLQFLFEYFSETQRNKGNFPGRFSGRQFSNSRSEMNVSTLELGDSALYLCASSGAGTAAYGYTFGSGTRLTVV.

The chain uses TRBV24-1 and TRBJ2-5, with 11 bases lining up with TRBD2. V shed 4 bases, J shed 4 bases, and the junction held 4 bases outside the gene matches. In germline, CDR1 is KGHDR, CDR2 SFDVKD. This CDR3 comprises 15 residues. The chain's CDR3 is CATSDQGLAGETQYF. In nucleotides, the CDR3 is TGTGCCACCAGTGACCAAGGACTAGCGGGAGAGACCCAGTACTTC.

The CDR3 coding sequence is TGTGCCAGCTCTCTTGGACAGGGTTATGGCTACACCTTC. Translation: CASSLGQGYGYTF. The chain joins TRBV18 to TRBJ1-2; TRBD1 aligns across 8 bases. CDR1 and CDR2 (germline): KGHSH, LQKENI. V lost 6 bases and J lost 5; bases outside the gene matches: 5. The CDR3 has 13 residues.

This clone was picked up a small number of times. This rearrangement joins TRBV7-8 to TRBJ2-3; possible D gene TRBD2, 7 bases. CDR1 SGHVS and CDR2 FQNEAQ come from the germline V gene. V lost 5 bases to trimming and J lost 8 bases, with 29 bases between them. The CDR3 is 18 amino acids. The CDR3 here is CASSPTRGGDRRDSTQYF. As DNA, the CDR3 is TGTGCCAGCAGCCCGACTAGGGGGGGGGACCGACGAGATTCTACGCAGTATTTT.

This clone was found once. Here the CDR3 DNA reads TGTGCCAGTAGTATCCACCCAGGGGATGGGGATGAAAAACTGTTTTTT. This gives the protein CASSIHPGDGDEKLFF. The rearrangement joins TRBV19 to TRBJ1-4; maybe TRBD1 (6 bases). Looked up from germline, CDR1 is LNHDA and CDR2 is SQIVND (reference sequence). Trimming pared 3 bases from V and 6 bases from J, leaving 17 bases between. The CDR3 sequence is 16 residues long.

The rearrangement uses TRBV10-3 and TRBJ2-2; 9 bases map to TRBD1. CDR1 ENHRY and CDR2 SYGVKD come from the germline V gene. V was clipped by 3 bases and J by 6 bases; unmatched bases: 8. This CDR3 region has 16 residues. CDR3 sequence: CAISDRVQGASGELFF. The CDR3 DNA sequence: TGTGCCATCAGTGATCGGGTACAGGGGGCCTCCGGGGAGCTGTTTTTT.

This clone was seen only a few times. The chain recombines TRBV24-1 with TRBJ1-2; D perhaps matches TRBD1 (5 bases). The CDR3 has 14 residues. Deletions cut 5 bases from V and 8 bases from J, with 17 bases between. Germline CDR1 and CDR2: KGHDR and SFDVKD. CDR3 coding DNA: TGTGCCACCAGTGCTAGTACAGGACTTGGCGGCTACACCTTC. Its protein product is CATSASTGLGGYTF.

CDR3 in DNA: TGTGCCAGCAGCCAAGCGTATAGCGTGGGGGGAAACACCATATATTTT. Amino acids: CASSQAYSVGGNTIYF. The gene calls are TRBV3-1 (or the pseudogene TRBV3-2) and TRBJ1-3, with no clear D. The V end was cut by 1 base, the J end by 4 bases, with 14 bases between. The CDR3 runs 16 residues. The V gene's germline CDR1 is LGHDT and CDR2 YNNKEL (reference sequence).

Here the CDR3 reads CASSYSEEENTGELFF. CDR3 sequence (DNA): TGTGCCAGCAGTTACTCGGAAGAGGAAAACACCGGGGAGCTGTTTTTT. V usage is TRBV6-5 and J usage is TRBJ2-2; D gene uncertain. The V end was cut by 0 bases, the J end by 2 bases, with 10 bases between. Germline V gene lookup returns CDR1 MNHEY and CDR2 SVGAGI. CDR3 length: 16 residues.

The V call is TRBV4-2, the J call TRBJ2-7, with D possibly TRBD2 on 6 matching bases. CDR3 length equals 15 residues. CDR1 LGHNA and CDR2 YNFKEQ come from the germline V gene. Trimming took off 0 bases at V and 6 bases at J, with 15 bases between the two ends. CDR3 bases: TGTGCCAGCAGCCAAGATCAGACCGCGGGACGCGAGCAGTACTTC. The encoded protein is CASSQDQTAGREQYF.

The chain links TRBV28 to TRBJ2-4, with 8 bases lining up with TRBD1. The CDR3 runs to 14 residues. Germline-derived CDR1 and CDR2 are MDHEN and SYDVKM. V lost 7 bases, J lost 9 bases, and 11 bases stayed unmatched. As DNA, the CDR3 is TGTGCCAGCACCCTGGGACAGGTGCCCTTCATTCAGTACTTC. This codes for CASTLGQVPFIQYF.

V is TRBV15 and J is TRBJ1-2, with D possibly being TRBD1 (5 bases). The germline V and J ends were trimmed by 3 bases and 4 bases, with 9 bases remaining between them. The CDR3 runs 13 residues. Germline CDR1 and CDR2: LNHNV and YYDKDF (reference sequence). The CDR3 DNA reads TGTGCCACCAGCAGGGCAGGGATCTATGGCTACACCTTC. Its translation: CATSRAGIYGYTF.

The J gene is TRBJ1-6, the V gene TRBV7-2; D gene ambiguous. V was shortened by 4 bases and J by 10 bases, with 11 bases between the two germline ends. The CDR3 sequence is 13 residues long. Germline V lookup: CDR1 SGHTA, CDR2 FQGNSA. CDR3 residues: CASSSVPRSPLHF. CDR3 nucleotide sequence: TGTGCCAGCAGCTCCGTCCCTCGATCACCCCTCCACTTT.

The chain combines TRBV9 with TRBJ2-1; 9 bases are shared with TRBD2. With 4 bases clipped from V and 2 bases from J, the junction kept 7 bases outside the gene matches. This CDR3 is 16 amino acids long. Germline V lookup: CDR1 SGDLS, CDR2 YYNGEE. The CDR3 loop is CASSRSLAGPYNEQFF. The CDR3 DNA reads TGTGCCAGCAGCCGTTCCCTAGCGGGGCCCTACAATGAGCAGTTCTTC.

V is TRBV2 and J is TRBJ2-3, with TRBD2 matching over 7 bases. Trimming at V came to 3 bases and at J to 0 bases, leaving 3 bases not matched to a gene. The CDR3 extends over 15 amino acids. The germline CDR1 and CDR2 sequences are SNHLY and FYNNEI. The CDR3 protein is CASSDSSGSTDTQYF. The CDR3 DNA reads as TGTGCCAGCAGTGATTCTAGCGGAAGCACAGATACGCAGTATTTT.

This clone was seen a single time. The J gene is TRBJ1-2, the V gene TRBV4-3, with a possible D match to TRBD1 (6 bases). Trimming removed 8 bases from V and 6 bases from J, with 10 bases in between. This CDR3 comprises 11 residues. Germline V CDR1 and CDR2: LGHNA, YSLEER. The CDR3 DNA is TGCGCCAGCGGGAGGGGGGATGGCTACACCTTC. This encodes CASGRGDGYTF.

This clone was detected only once. J is TRBJ1-5 and V is TRBV6-1; D call uncertain. The V end was cut by 2 bases, the J end by 5 bases, with 13 bases between. The germline CDR1 and CDR2 sequences are MNHNS and SASEGT. CDR3 length: 15 residues. The CDR3 sequence: CASSERRAVDQPQHF. DNA for the CDR3: TGTGCCAGCAGTGAACGGCGGGCAGTGGATCAGCCCCAGCATTTT.

Written as DNA, the CDR3 is TGTGCCAGCAGCCAGACGGAGTCAGGGGCCAACGTCCTGACTTTC. Translated: CASSQTESGANVLTF. V and J are TRBV7-9 and TRBJ2-6; D gene ambiguous. V lost 5 bases and J lost 4, with 12 bases in between. The CDR3 length is 15 residues. Germline V gene data show CDR1 as SEHNR and CDR2 as FQNEAQ (reference sequence). Complete variable domain (other parts from reference TRBV7-9 and TRBJ2-6): DTGVSQNPRHKITKRGQNVTFRCDPISEHNRLYWYRQTLGQGPEFLTYFQNEAQLEKSRLLSDRFSAERPKGSFSTLEIQRTEQGDSAMYLCASSQTESGANVLTFGAGSRLTVL.

The gene calls are TRBV6-2 or TRBV6-3 and TRBJ2-7; no clear D. The CDR3 runs to 15 residues. CDR1 is MNHEY, CDR2 SVGEGT, per germline. Trimming took off 5 bases at V and 1 base at J, with 15 bases between the two ends. CDR3 region: CASSRAVIASYEQYF. The CDR3 DNA reads TGTGCCAGCAGTCGCGCCGTGATTGCGTCCTACGAGCAGTACTTC.

This CDR3 reads CASSSGGTQPQHF. Written as DNA, the CDR3 is TGCGCCAGCAGCTCGGGGGGTACTCAGCCCCAGCATTTT. The rearrangement links TRBV10-1 to TRBJ1-5, with D perhaps matching TRBD1 (5 bases). The germline V gene encodes CDR1 WNHNN and CDR2 SYGVQD (reference sequence). The ends were cut back, 6 bases at V and 6 bases at J, with 12 bases in the middle. This CDR3 has 13 amino acids.

The chain joins TRBV6-5 to TRBJ1-2; a weak D match, TRBD1 (5 bases). The V end was cut by 4 bases, the J end by 7 bases, with 10 bases between. Germline V CDR1 and CDR2: MNHEY, SVGAGI. The CDR3 sequence is 12 residues long. In DNA form, the CDR3 reads TGTGCCAGCAGTTCTCCTGGGACTGGCTACACCTTC. Its protein product is CASSSPGTGYTF.

This chain joins TRBV5-8 and TRBJ1-2, with 7 bases fitting TRBD1. The germline CDR1 and CDR2 sequences are SGHTS and YDEGEE. The V gene end was trimmed by 0 bases and the J gene end by 8 bases; junction bases not matched to a gene: 7. The CDR3 spans 14 residues. In DNA, the CDR3 is TGTGCCAGCAGCTTGGCGACAGGGCGGGACGGCTACACCTTC. As protein: CASSLATGRDGYTF.